This TCR beta chain was recovered during a study of CD8+ T cells in alopecia areata. As for treatment: oral pan-JAK inhibitor, 5-10 mg twice daily. Study-level results: Normal-skin resident alphabeta T cells also appear among scalp sample sequences.

Remarks on this clone: Its specificity is unknown.

TCR sequencing used cDNA made by reverse transcription of extracted RNA. This table comes from immunoSEQ multiplex PCR, and its TCRdb copy is limited to in-frame clones, with some not included. The table includes more than 140,000 clones, roughly nine tenths detected once. Trimming left V 4 bases short and J 8 bases short, with 11 bases between. Germline CDR1 reads MGHRA; CDR2 reads YSYEKL. The CDR3 sequence is 12 residues long. This specimen consisted of CD8+ T cells sorted from blood, obtained at week 4, from a patient treated with tofacitinib. The receptor was derived from a human donor with alopecia areata. The V call is TRBV4-1, the J call TRBJ1-1, with D perhaps matching TRBD1 (6 bases). Here the CDR3 DNA reads TGCGCCAGCAGCCGATCTGGGACAGAAGCTTTCTTT. Encoded protein: CASSRSGTEAFF.